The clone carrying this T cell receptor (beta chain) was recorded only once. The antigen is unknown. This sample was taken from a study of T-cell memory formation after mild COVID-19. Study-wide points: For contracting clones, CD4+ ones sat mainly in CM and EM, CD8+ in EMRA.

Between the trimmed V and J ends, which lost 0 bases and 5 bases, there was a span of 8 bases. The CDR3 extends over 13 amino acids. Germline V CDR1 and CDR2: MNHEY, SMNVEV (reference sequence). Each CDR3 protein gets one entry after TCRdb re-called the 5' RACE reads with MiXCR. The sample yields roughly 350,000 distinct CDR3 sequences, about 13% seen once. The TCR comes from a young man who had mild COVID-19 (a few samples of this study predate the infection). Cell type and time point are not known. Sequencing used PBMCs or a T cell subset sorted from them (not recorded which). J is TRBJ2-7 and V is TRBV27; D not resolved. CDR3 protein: CASSLSGLNEQYF. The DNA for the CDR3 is TGTGCCAGCAGTTTATCAGGGCTCAACGAGCAGTACTTC.